This T cell receptor beta chain was sequenced in a study of spatial heterogeneity in lung cancer. About the study: Donors were 72 untreated early-stage non-small cell lung cancer patients.

This clonotype was found many times. Its specificity is not known. V was clipped by 4 bases and J by 6 bases; unmatched bases: 7. CDR3 length: 15 amino acids. Germline loops: CDR1 SGHRS, CDR2 YFSETQ. Time point noted: blood at routine non-recurrence follow-up after resection. From tumor, nontumor lung or frozen PBMC, whole RNA was taken unsorted for sequencing. Study outcomes and limitations: Blood contained ubiquitous expanded tumor TCRs more at resection than at follow-up.

TCRdb itself ran the 5' RACE reads through MiXCR, one entry per CDR3 protein. The sample holds approximately 27,000 distinct CDR3 sequences; about 5.6% are singletons and the top ten take 20% to 25%. This specimen consisted of PBMCs, obtained at follow-up. The chain carries TRBV5-1 and TRBJ2-6, with 7 nucleotides matching TRBD1. This TCR came from a male donor with early-stage non-small cell lung cancer. Here the CDR3 DNA reads TGCGCCAGCAGCACTAGGGGGCTGGAGGCCAACGTCCTGACTTTC. Translating it yields CASSTRGLEANVLTF. Variable domain in full (rest from reference TRBV5-1 and TRBJ2-6): KAGVTQTPRYLIKTRGQQVTLSCSPISGHRSVSWYQQTPGQGLQFLFEYFSETQRNKGNFPGRFSGRQFSNSRSEMNVSTLELGDSALYLCASSTRGLEANVLTFGAGSRLTVL.